The entry below gives a single T cell receptor beta chain sequence along with its context. Original handling: Reference gene primer amplification yielded estimated nucleated cell counts. Sequencing was performed with immunoSEQ multiplex PCR; in TCRdb, only in-frame clones are kept and a portion is missing. That table supplies the V and J calls and clone size; D and trimming were determined from the DNA. The sample holds about 130,000 clones, about 87% seen once. The data are from a study of blood T cell repertoires in COVID-19. Study-wide context: Sources were T cells, B-cell-depleted T cells, or PBMCs; the material itself was cDNA or gDNA.

Germline V gene sequence: CDR1 SGHRS, CDR2 YFSETQ. CDR3 length: 17 amino acids. Germline trimming cut 4 bases from V and 2 bases from J; bases unmatched to any gene: 11. The origin of this receptor is a man over 45 with acute or convalescent COVID-19. This chain joins TRBV5-1 and TRBJ2-3; 9 bases line up with TRBD2. Sequenced: peripheral blood. The CDR3 nucleotides are TGCGCCAGCAGCCCCGGGCTAGCGGGGCTATCCACAGATACGCAGTATTTT. Translating it yields CASSPGLAGLSTDTQYF.